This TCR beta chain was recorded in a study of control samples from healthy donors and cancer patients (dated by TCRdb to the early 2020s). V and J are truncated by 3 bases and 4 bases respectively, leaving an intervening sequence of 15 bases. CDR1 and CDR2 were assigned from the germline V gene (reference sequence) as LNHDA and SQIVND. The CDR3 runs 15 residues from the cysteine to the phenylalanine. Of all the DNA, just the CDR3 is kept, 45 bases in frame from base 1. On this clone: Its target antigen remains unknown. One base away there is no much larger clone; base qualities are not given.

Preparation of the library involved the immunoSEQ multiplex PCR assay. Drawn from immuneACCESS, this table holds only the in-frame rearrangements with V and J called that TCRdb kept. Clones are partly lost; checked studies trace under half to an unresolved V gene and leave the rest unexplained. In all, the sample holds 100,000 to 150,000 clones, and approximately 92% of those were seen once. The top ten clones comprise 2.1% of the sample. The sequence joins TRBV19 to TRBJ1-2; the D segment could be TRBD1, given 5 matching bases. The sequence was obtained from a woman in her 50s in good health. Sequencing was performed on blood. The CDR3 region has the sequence CASSMGDSRIYGYTF. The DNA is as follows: TGTGCCAGTAGTATGGGCGACAGCAGGATCTATGGCTACACCTTC.